The clone carrying this T cell receptor beta chain was seen only once. Trimming took off 10 bases at V and 0 bases at J, with 19 bases between the two ends. Germline V gives CDR1 MNHEY, CDR2 SVGAGI. The CDR3 contains 15 residues. In the original processing: Amplified reference gene primers provided the basis for estimating nucleated cell counts. Repertoires were generated with immunoSEQ multiplex PCR, while TCRdb's copy carries only in-frame clones and drops some. For V, J and clone size, that table is used; D and trimming come from the DNA. The sample includes some 250,000 clones, roughly nine tenths seen only once; the top ten take roughly 1.2%. The record originates from a study of blood T cell repertoires in COVID-19. Study details: Sites across the United States, Italy and Spain contributed samples from acute and convalescent COVID-19. Sources were T cells, B-cell-depleted T cells, or PBMCs; the material itself was cDNA or gDNA.

Cohort placement rested on clinical history that participants reported themselves. Sequencing was performed on PBMCs or T cells enriched from blood (not recorded which). J is TRBJ2-7 and V is TRBV6-5, with D perhaps TRBD2 (5 bases). This clonotype was obtained from a human donor in a cohort exposed to, infected with or recovered from COVID-19 (not recorded which). The donor label of this sample is uncertain. The CDR3 DNA follows: TGTGCCACCCTGGGGAGCAATTTCTTCTCCTACGAGCAGTACTTC. Residues: CATLGSNFFSYEQYF.